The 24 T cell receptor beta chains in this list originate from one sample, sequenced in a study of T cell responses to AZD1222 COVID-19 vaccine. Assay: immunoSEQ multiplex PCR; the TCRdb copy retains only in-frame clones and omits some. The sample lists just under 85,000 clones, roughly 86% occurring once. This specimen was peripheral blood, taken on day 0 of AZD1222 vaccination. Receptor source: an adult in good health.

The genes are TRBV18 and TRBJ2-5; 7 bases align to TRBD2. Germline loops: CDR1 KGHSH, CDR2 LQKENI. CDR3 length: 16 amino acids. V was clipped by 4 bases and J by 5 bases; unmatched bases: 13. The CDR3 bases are TGTGCCAGCTCACGTGTTTCGGAGCGTAGCGGGGAGACCCAGTACTTC. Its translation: CASSRVSERSGETQYF.

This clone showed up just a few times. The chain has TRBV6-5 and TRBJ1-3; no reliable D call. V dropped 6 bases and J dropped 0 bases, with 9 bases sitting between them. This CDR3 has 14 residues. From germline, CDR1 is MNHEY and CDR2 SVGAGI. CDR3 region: CASRISSSGNTIYF. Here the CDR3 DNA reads TGTGCCAGCAGGATTAGTAGCTCTGGAAACACCATATATTTT.

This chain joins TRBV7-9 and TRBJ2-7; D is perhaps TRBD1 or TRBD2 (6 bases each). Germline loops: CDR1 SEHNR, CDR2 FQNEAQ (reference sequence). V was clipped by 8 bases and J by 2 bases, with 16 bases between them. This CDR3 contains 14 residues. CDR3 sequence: CASWGRGGAYEQYF. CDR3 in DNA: TGTGCCAGCTGGGGGCGGGGCGGGGCCTACGAGCAGTACTTC.

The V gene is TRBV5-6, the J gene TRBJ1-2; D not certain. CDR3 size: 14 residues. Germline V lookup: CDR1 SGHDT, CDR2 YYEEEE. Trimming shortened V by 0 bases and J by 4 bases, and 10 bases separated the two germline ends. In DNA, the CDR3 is TGTGCCAGCAGCTTGGGAGGGTATGCCTATGGCTACACCTTC. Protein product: CASSLGGYAYGYTF.

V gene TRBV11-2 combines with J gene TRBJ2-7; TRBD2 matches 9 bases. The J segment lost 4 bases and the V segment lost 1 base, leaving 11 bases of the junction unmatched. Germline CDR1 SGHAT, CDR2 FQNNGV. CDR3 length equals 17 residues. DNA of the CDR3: TGTGCCAGCAGCTTAGCCAGAATTAGCGGGAGTCCTTACGAGCAGTACTTC. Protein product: CASSLARISGSPYEQYF.

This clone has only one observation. This CDR3 reads CASSLGGSNEKLFF. The CDR3 region has the DNA TGTGCCAGCAGCTTAGGCGGGAGTAATGAAAAACTGTTTTTT. This chain connects TRBV7-8 to TRBJ1-4; no reliable D call. Germline V lookup: CDR1 SGHVS, CDR2 FQNEAQ. V lost 1 base to trimming and J lost 4 bases, with 7 bases between them. The length of the CDR3 is 14 residues.

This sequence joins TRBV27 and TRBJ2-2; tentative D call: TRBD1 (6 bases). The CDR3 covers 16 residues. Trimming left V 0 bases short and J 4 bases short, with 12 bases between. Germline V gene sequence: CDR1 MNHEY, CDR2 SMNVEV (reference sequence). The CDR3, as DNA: TGTGCCAGCAGTTTATCGGGGACAAGGATCACCGGGGAGCTGTTTTTT. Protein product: CASSLSGTRITGELFF.

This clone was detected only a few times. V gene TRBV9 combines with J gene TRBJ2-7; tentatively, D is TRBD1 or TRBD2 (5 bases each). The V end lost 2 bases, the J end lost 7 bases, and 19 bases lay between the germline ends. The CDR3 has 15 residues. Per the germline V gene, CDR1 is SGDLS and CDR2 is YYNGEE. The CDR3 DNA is TGTGCCAGCAGCGTTGGGGGATACCCATCGGGTGAGCAGTACTTC. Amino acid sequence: CASSVGGYPSGEQYF. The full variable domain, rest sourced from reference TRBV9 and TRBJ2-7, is DSGVTQTPKHLITATGQRVTLRCSPRSGDLSVYWYQQSLDQGLQFLIQYYNGEERAKGNILERFSAQQFPDLHSELNLSSLELGDSALYFCASSVGGYPSGEQYFGPGTRLTVT.

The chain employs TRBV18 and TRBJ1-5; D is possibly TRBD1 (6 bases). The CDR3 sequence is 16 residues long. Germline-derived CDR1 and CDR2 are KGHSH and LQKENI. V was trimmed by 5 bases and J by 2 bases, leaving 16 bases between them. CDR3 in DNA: TGTGCCAGCTCAAGCAGCAGGGGAGGGGGCAATCAGCCCCAGCATTTT. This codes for CASSSSRGGGNQPQHF.

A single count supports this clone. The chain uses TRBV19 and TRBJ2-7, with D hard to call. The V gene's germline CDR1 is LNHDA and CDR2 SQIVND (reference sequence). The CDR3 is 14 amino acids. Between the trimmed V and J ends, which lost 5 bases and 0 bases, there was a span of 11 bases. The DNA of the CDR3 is TGTGCCAGTAGTTCCGACGGAACCTCCTACGAGCAGTACTTC. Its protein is CASSSDGTSYEQYF.

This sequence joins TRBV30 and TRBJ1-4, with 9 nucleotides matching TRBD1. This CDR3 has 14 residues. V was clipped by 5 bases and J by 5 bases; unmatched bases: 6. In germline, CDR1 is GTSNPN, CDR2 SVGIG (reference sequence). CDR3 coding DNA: TGTGCCTGGGCCGGACAGGGGAAAAATGAAAAACTGTTTTTT. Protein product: CAWAGQGKNEKLFF.

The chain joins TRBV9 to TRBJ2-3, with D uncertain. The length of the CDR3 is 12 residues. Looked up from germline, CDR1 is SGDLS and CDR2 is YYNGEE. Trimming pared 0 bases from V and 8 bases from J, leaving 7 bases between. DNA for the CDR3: TGTGCCAGCAGCGTAGTCGGTGGTACGCAGTATTTT. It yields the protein CASSVVGGTQYF.

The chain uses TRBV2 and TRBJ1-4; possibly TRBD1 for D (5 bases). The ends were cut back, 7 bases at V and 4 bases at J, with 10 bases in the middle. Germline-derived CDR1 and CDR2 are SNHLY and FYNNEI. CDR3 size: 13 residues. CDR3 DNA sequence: TGTGCCAGCAACCGACAGATTAATGAAAAACTGTTTTTT. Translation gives CASNRQINEKLFF. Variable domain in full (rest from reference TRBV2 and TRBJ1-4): EPEVTQTPSHQVTQMGQEVILRCVPISNHLYFYWYRQILGQKVEFLVSFYNNEISEKSEIFDDQFSVERPDGSNFTLKIRSTKLEDSAMYFCASNRQINEKLFFGSGTQLSVL.

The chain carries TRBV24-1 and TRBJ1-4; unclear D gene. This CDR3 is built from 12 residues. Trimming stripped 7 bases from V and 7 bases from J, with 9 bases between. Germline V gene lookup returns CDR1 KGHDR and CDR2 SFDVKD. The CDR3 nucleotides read TGTGCCACCAGCGGCCCGGGTGAAAAACTGTTTTTT. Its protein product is CATSGPGEKLFF.

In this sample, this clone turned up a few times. The CDR3 here is CASSPRQMGLKNTEAFF. The CDR3 nucleotides read TGTGCCAGCAGCCCCCGCCAGATGGGACTCAAAAACACTGAAGCTTTCTTT. The V gene is TRBV14, the J gene TRBJ1-1; D is perhaps TRBD1 (5 bases). Germline values: CDR1 SGHDN, CDR2 FVKESK. The CDR3 is made up of 17 amino acids. Trimming removed 4 bases from V and 2 bases from J, with 20 bases in between.

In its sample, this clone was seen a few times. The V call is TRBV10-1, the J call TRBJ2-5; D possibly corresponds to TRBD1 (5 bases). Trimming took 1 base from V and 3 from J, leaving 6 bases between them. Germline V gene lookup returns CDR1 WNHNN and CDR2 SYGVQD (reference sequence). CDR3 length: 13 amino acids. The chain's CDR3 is CASSEFREETQYF. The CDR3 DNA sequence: TGCGCCAGCAGTGAGTTCAGGGAAGAGACCCAGTACTTC.

As DNA, the CDR3 is TGCGCCAGCAGCCCGACAGGGGGCGCTTACACCGGGGAGCTGTTTTTT. It yields the protein CASSPTGGAYTGELFF. The chain is built from TRBV5-1 and TRBJ2-2; 10 bases match TRBD1. The CDR3 has 16 amino acids. Per germline, CDR1 SGHRS and CDR2 YFSETQ. V dropped 4 bases and J dropped 3; count of bases not matched to a gene: 6.

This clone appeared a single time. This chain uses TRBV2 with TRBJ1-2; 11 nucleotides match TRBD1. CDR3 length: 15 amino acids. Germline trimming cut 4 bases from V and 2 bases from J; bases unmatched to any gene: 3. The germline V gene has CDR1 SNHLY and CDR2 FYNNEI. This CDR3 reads CASSVGTGGNYGYTF. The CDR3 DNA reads TGTGCCAGCAGTGTCGGGACAGGGGGGAACTATGGCTACACCTTC.

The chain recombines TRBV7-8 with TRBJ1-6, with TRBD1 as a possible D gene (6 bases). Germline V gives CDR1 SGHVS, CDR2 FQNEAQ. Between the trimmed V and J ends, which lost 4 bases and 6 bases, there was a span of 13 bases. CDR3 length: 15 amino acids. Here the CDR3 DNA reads TGTGCCAGCAGCTCCAGGACAGTTGCTAATTCACCCCTCCACTTT. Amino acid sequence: CASSSRTVANSPLHF. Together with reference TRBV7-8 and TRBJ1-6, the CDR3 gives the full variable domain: GAGVSQSPRYKVAKRGQDVALRCDPISGHVSLFWYQQALGQGPEFLTYFQNEAQLDKSGLPSDRFFAERPEGSVSTLKIQRTQQEDSAVYLCASSSRTVANSPLHFGNGTRLTVT.

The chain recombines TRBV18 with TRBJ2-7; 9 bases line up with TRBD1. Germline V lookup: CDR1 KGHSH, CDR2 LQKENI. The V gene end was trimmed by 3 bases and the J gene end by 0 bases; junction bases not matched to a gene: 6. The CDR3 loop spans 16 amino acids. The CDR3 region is CASSPPGQGRSYEQYF. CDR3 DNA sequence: TGTGCCAGCTCACCTCCGGGACAGGGACGCTCCTACGAGCAGTACTTC. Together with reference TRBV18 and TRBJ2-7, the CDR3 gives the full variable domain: NAGVMQNPRHLVRRRGQEARLRCSPMKGHSHVYWYRQLPEEGLKFMVYLQKENIIDESGMPKERFSAEFPKEGPSILRIQQVVRGDSAAYFCASSPPGQGRSYEQYFGPGTRLTVT.

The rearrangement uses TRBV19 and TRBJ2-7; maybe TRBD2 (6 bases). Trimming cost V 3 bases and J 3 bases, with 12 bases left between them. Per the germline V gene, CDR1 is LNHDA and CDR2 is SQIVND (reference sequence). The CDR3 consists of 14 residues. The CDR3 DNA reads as TGTGCCAGTAGTATGGCGGGTAGCGGCTACGAGCAGTACTTC. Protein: CASSMAGSGYEQYF.

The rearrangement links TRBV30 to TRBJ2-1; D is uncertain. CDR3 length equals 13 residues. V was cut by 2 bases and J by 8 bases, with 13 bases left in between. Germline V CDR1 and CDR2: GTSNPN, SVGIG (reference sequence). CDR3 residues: CAWSISSVDEQFF. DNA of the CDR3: TGTGCCTGGAGTATCAGCTCGGTTGATGAGCAGTTCTTC.

This CDR3 is CASSGVPGLAGGGYNEQFF. CDR3 in DNA: TGTGCCAGCAGCGGAGTACCGGGACTAGCGGGAGGAGGATACAATGAGCAGTTCTTC. The V gene is TRBV5-6, the J gene TRBJ2-1; 15 bases are a match to TRBD2. Germline V CDR1 and CDR2: SGHDT, YYEEEE. The CDR3 extends over 19 amino acids. V trimming: 4 bases; J trimming: 4 bases; junction bases outside the gene matches: 12. Drawing the rest from reference TRBV5-6 and TRBJ2-1, the complete variable domain is DAGVTQSPTHLIKTRGQQVTLRCSPKSGHDTVSWYQQALGQGPQFIFQYYEEEERQRGNFPDRFSGHQFPNYSSELNVNALLLGDSALYLCASSGVPGLAGGGYNEQFFGPGTRLTVL.

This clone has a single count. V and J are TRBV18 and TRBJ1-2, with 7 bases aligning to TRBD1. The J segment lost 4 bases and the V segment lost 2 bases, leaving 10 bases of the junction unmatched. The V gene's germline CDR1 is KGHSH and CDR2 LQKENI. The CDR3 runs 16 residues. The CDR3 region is CASSPTSRDSPYGYTF. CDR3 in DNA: TGTGCCAGCTCACCAACAAGCAGGGACAGCCCCTATGGCTACACCTTC.